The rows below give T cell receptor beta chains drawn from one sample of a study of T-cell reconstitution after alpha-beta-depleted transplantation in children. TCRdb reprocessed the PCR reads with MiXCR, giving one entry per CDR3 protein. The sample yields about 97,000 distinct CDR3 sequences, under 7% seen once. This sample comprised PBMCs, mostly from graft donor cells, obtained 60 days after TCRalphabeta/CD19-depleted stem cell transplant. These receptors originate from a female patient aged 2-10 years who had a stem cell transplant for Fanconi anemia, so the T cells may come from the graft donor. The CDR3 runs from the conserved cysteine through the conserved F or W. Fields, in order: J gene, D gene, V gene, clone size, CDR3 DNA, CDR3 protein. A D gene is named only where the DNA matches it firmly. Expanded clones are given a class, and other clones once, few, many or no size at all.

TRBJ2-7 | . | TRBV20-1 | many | TGCAGTGCCATGGACGCATACGAGCAGTACTTC | CSAMDAYEQYF
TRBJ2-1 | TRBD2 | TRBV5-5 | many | TGTGCCAGCAGCCCTACTAGCGGAGCCTACAATGAGCAGTTCTTC | CASSPTSGAYNEQFF
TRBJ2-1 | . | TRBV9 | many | TGTGCCAGCAGCGGGGACGGGCGATACAATGAGCAGTTCTTC | CASSGDGRYNEQFF
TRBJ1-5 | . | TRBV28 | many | TGTGCCAGCAGTTTAGTGGATGGATATCAGCCCCAGCATTTT | CASSLVDGYQPQHF
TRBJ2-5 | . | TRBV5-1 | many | TGCGCCAGCAGCTTGGTGGTGCAGTTACAAGAGACCCAGTACTTC | CASSLVVQLQETQYF
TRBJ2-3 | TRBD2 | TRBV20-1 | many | TGCAGTGCTCACGGGGGGGCCGGGACAGATACGCAGTATTTT | CSAHGGAGTDTQYF
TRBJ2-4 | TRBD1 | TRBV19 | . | TGTGCCAGTAGTACCGGGACAGAGTTTGACATTCAGTACTTC | CASSTGTEFDIQYF
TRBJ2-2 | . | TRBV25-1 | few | TGTGCCACAGGGGTGTCGACCGGGGAGCTGTTTTTT | CATGVSTGELFF
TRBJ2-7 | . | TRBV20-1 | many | TGCAGTGCTAGAGATGTTAGCGGAAACTCCTACGAGCAGTACTTC | CSARDVSGNSYEQYF
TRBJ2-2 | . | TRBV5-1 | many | TGCGCCAGCAGCTTGAGGAGTACTTCCGGGGAGCTGTTTTTT | CASSLRSTSGELFF
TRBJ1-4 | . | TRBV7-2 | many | TGTGCCAGCAGCTTAGGAGCGGGGGCGGGTGAAAAACTGTTTTTT | CASSLGAGAGEKLFF
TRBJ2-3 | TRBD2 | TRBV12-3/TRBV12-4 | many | TGTGCCAGCAGAAAAGGACTAGCGGTCACAGATACGCAGTATTTT | CASRKGLAVTDTQYF
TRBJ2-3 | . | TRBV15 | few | TGTGCCACCAGCAGAGCCCCCCTACTAGCTGAGGACACAGATACGCAGTATTTT | CATSRAPLLAEDTDTQYF
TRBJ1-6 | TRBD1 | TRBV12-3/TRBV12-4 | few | TGTGCCAGCAGTTTACGAGGGACAGGGAATTCACCCCTCCACTTT | CASSLRGTGNSPLHF
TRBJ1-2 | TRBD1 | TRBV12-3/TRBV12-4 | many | TGTGCCAGCAGTTACTCAGGACAGGGCACCTATGGCTACACCTTC | CASSYSGQGTYGYTF
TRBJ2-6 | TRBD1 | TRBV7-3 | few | TGTGCCAGCAGCTTAAGTCCACAGGGGGGCCACTCTGGGGCCAACGTCCTGACTTTC | CASSLSPQGGHSGANVLTF
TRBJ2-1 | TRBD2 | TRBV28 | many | TGTGCCAGCAGTTTACCCATGACTAGCGGGAGCCCGAACAATGAGCAGTTCTTC | CASSLPMTSGSPNNEQFF
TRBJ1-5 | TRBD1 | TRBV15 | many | TGTGCCACCAGCCCCCGCCTGGGACAGGCCTTCAATCAGCCCCAGCATTTT | CATSPRLGQAFNQPQHF
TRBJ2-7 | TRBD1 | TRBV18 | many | TGTGCCAGCTCACCCCGGACAGGGGAGGTCTACGAGCAGTACTTC | CASSPRTGEVYEQYF
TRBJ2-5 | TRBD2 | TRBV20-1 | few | TGCAGTGCTCGAAAGACTAGCGGGAGGGATGAGACCCAGTACTTC | CSARKTSGRDETQYF
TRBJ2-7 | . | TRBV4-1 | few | TGCGCCAGCAGCCCCCTTGTAACCTACGAGCAGTACTTC | CASSPLVTYEQYF
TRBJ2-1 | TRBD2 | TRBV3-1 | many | TGTGCCAGCAGCCAAATACTAGCGGGACCACCCCTCGATGAGCAGTTCTTC | CASSQILAGPPLDEQFF
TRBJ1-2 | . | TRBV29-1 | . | TGCAGCGCTAGATTGTCAGGGAAAGATGGCTACACCTTC | CSARLSGKDGYTF
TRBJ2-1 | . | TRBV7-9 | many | TGTGCCAGCAGCCCAATCCTAGCTCCATACAATGAGCAGTTCTTC | CASSPILAPYNEQFF
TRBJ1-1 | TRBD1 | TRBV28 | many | TGTGCCAGCAGTTTAGGCGTACAGGGGGCGAACACTGAAGCTTTCTTT | CASSLGVQGANTEAFF
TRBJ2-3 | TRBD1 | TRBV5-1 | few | TGCGCCAGCCAATGGACAGGGGACACAGATACGCAGTATTTT | CASQWTGDTDTQYF
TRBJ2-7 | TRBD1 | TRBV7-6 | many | TGTGCCAGCAGCTTAGCAATGCCGGGACAGGGCTACGAGCAGTACTTC | CASSLAMPGQGYEQYF
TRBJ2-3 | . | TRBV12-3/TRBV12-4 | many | TGTGCCAGCAGTTTACCTAGCCGCACAGATACGCAGTATTTT | CASSLPSRTDTQYF